What follows are 10 T cell receptor beta chains derived from one specimen sequenced in a study of cytomegalovirus exposure and HLA in healthy donors. The PCR made use of 60 Vbeta and 13 Jbeta primers. TCRdb's table, derived via immunoSEQ multiplex PCR, lists solely in-frame clones and lacks some. This table has about 120,000 clones, 15% appearing once. The sample was PBMCs. These receptors were taken from a woman younger than 30 in good health and CMV-seronegative.

In this sample, this clone turned up a few times. The genes are TRBV9 and TRBJ1-5, with TRBD1 matching over 7 bases. The CDR3 consists of 15 residues. V lost 3 bases, J lost 0 bases, and 3 bases stayed unmatched. CDR1 is SGDLS and CDR2 is YYNGEE in the germline V gene. The CDR3 region has the DNA TGTGCCAGCAGCGAGACAGGGAATAGCAATCAGCCCCAGCATTTT. Protein product: CASSETGNSNQPQHF.

The chain uses TRBV4-1 and TRBJ2-5, with 8 bases aligning to TRBD2. Germline V lookup: CDR1 MGHRA, CDR2 YSYEKL. Trimming cost V 1 base and J 4 bases; bases outside gene matches: 5. This CDR3 spans 15 amino acids. The CDR3 protein is CASSQASSGTETQYF. The CDR3 DNA reads TGCGCCAGCAGCCAAGCCAGTAGCGGGACAGAGACCCAGTACTTC.

The sample holds a few counts of this clone. This chain links TRBV6-1 with TRBJ2-3; TRBD2 agrees at 9 bases. The CDR3 has 17 amino acids. V was clipped by 0 bases and J by 6 bases; unmatched bases: 10. Germline loops: CDR1 MNHNS, CDR2 SASEGT. The CDR3 sequence is CASSEALGGGAWDTQYF. The CDR3, as DNA: TGTGCCAGCAGTGAAGCGCTAGGCGGGGGGGCATGGGATACGCAGTATTTT.

V gene TRBV7-8 combines with J gene TRBJ2-5, with 8 positions matching TRBD1. Per the germline V gene, CDR1 is SGHVS and CDR2 is FQNEAQ. V lost 5 bases and J lost 5; bases outside the gene matches: 13. The CDR3 length is 16 residues. CDR3 nucleotide sequence: TGTGCCAGCAGCCGATGGACAGGGATGTCAGGGGAGACCCAGTACTTC. This translates into CASSRWTGMSGETQYF.

This clone showed up just once. J is TRBJ2-7 and V is TRBV7-2; TRBD2 matches 7 bases. The ends lost 5 bases at V and 9 bases at J; junction bases unmatched: 7. The germline V gene has CDR1 SGHTA and CDR2 FQGNSA. The CDR3 has 12 amino acids. The CDR3 DNA reads as TGTGCCAGCAGCCACGGGGAGGGGCCGCAGTACTTC. This sequence encodes CASSHGEGPQYF.

There are a few counts of this clone. The chain links TRBV5-6 to TRBJ2-2; 8 bases are shared with TRBD2. Unmatched junction bases numbered 10, after V lost 4 bases and J lost 5 bases. The CDR3 is 16 amino acids. Germline assignment: CDR1 SGHDT and CDR2 YYEEEE. The CDR3 reads CASSPSGGRGTGELFF. The CDR3, as DNA: TGTGCCAGCAGCCCCTCGGGGGGGAGGGGTACCGGGGAGCTGTTTTTT.

This clone was observed a handful of times. The chain couples TRBV9 to TRBJ2-2, with TRBD1 identical over 7 bases. Looked up from germline, CDR1 is SGDLS and CDR2 is YYNGEE. Trimming removed 3 bases from V and 2 bases from J; junction bases left unmatched: 10. There are 17 residues in the CDR3. The CDR3 nucleotides are TGTGCCAGCAGCGGCCGGACTGGACAGGCCAACACCGGGGAGCTGTTTTTT. This codes for CASSGRTGQANTGELFF.

This clone occurred a few times. The chain employs TRBV7-2 and TRBJ1-6; D call uncertain. V was trimmed by 4 bases and J by 9 bases, leaving 10 bases between them. The CDR3 has 13 residues. Germline CDR1 SGHTA, CDR2 FQGNSA. The CDR3 here is CASSSTPSSPLHF. The CDR3 DNA is TGTGCCAGCAGCTCAACACCATCTTCACCCCTCCACTTT.

The sample holds a few counts of this clone. The rearrangement uses TRBV2 and TRBJ2-7, with D perhaps TRBD2 (7 bases). V lost 3 bases, J lost 9 bases, and 15 bases lay in between. The CDR3 is 13 amino acids. Germline lookup yields CDR1 SNHLY and CDR2 FYNNEI. The CDR3 bases are TGTGCCAGCAGTGAGAGTCCCCGGGGGGCGCAGTACTTC. As protein: CASSESPRGAQYF.

In its sample, this clone was seen a few times. V usage is TRBV9 and J usage is TRBJ2-3; 8 nucleotides match TRBD2. Germline trimming cut 4 bases from V and 3 bases from J; bases unmatched to any gene: 10. The germline V gene encodes CDR1 SGDLS and CDR2 YYNGEE. The CDR3 extends over 16 amino acids. CDR3 nucleotide sequence: TGTGCCAGCAGCTCCCGAACACAGCGGGAGACAGATACGCAGTATTTT. As protein: CASSSRTQRETDTQYF.